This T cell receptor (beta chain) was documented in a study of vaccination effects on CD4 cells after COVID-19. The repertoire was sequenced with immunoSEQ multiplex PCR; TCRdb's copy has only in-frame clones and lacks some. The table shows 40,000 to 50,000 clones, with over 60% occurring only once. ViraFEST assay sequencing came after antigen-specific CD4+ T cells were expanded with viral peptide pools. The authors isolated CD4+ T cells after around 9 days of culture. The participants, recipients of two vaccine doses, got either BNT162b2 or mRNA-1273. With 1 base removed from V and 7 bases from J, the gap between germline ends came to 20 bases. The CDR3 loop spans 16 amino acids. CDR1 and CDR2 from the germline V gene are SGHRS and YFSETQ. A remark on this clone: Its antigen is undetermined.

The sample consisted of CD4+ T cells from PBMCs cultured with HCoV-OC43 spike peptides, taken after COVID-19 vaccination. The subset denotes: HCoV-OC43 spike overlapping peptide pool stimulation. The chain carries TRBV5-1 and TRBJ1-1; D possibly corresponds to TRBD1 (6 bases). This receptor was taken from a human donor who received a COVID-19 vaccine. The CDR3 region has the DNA TGCGCCAGCAGCTTGATGTTGGACAGCTTATTGAGTGAAGCTTTCTTT. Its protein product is CASSLMLDSLLSEAFF.